The TCR beta chain under discussion was sequenced for a study of blood T cell repertoires in COVID-19 (dated by TCRdb to the early 2020s). General notes on the study: The collaborator samples originated in the United States, Italy and Spain and spanned the acute and convalescent phases of COVID-19. Where available, HLA class I and class II types were obtained from metadata supplied by the sample provider rather than from assay-based typing. The dataset comprised deeply sampled blood TCRbeta repertoires from subjects exposed to, actively infected with, or recovered from COVID-19. The repertoires were released in a freely available public database intended as a resource for research on the immune response to SARS-CoV-2. The prospective study material was composed of cDNA or gDNA derived from T cells, B-cell-depleted T cells, or PBMCs. Samples were obtained from the ongoing ImmuneRACE study (first 160 participants) and from roughly 1,300 subjects provided by 6 global collaborators. Nearly every sample came with metadata listing a de-identified subject ID, COVID-19 status, age in years and sex.

What the study reported, not specific to this receptor: The quantity of clinical and demographic metadata differed by source and by participant and was supplied without curation.

Per the germline V gene, LGHNA is the CDR1 and YSLEER is the CDR2. The CDR3 goes from the cysteine to the phenylalanine over 15 residues. The only DNA kept is the CDR3, 45 bases in frame from the first base. Ends trimmed: V by 4 bases, J by 3 bases; bases unmatched to a gene: 5. TCRbeta CDR3 regions were amplified from genomic DNA by means of the immunoSEQ Assay, a bias-controlled multiplex PCR. The authors processed their data as follows. Nucleated cell counts per sample were estimated from amplification of reference gene primers within the assay. To quantify the absolute abundance of each unique TCRbeta CDR3 rearrangement, sequence reads were collapsed and filtered. For each sample, productive Simpson clonality was calculated as the square root of Simpson's diversity index across productive rearrangements. TCRdb took this table from immuneACCESS and kept in-frame rearrangements with V and J called. Such tables lack part of the clones; where checked against another copy, unresolved V genes explain under half of the gap, and the rest is unexplained. V and J calls and clone size are those listed in that table; D and trimming were worked out from the DNA. Within this sample are about 75,000 clones, with 84% of them counted one time only. The ten largest clones take up about 20% of the sample.

As for this clone: The antigen this receptor binds is unknown. Base quality data are lacking; no much larger clone is found one base away.

The collaborating institutions used their own protocols to collect whole blood in K2EDTA tubes. For TCRbeta analysis, collaborators shipped samples as frozen whole blood, isolated PBMCs, or DNA extracted from either of those sample types. Source material: peripheral blood. The TCR originated in a woman aged 45-65 years with acute or convalescent COVID-19. The chain uses TRBV4-3 and TRBJ2-3; 9 bases in the middle match TRBD1. The DNA sequence follows: TGCGCCAGCAGCCGGGACAGGGAAGGTACAGATACGCAGTATTTT. Its translation reads: CASSRDREGTDTQYF.